This T cell receptor beta chain originates from a study of response to subunit inactivated influenza vaccine. Findings and caveats of the study: Only a handful of new T cells, the authors suggested, are recruited with each seasonal influenza vaccination.

The CDR3 is made up of 16 amino acids. V lost 1 base and J 5 bases, leaving 17 bases between the germline ends. Germline V gene lookup returns CDR1 MNHEY and CDR2 SVGAGI. In TCRdb, the RT-PCR reads were re-called with MiXCR into one record per CDR3 protein. The data hold about 190,000 distinct CDR3 sequences, with roughly an eighth observed a single time. Of note for this clonotype: Its matching antigen is unknown.

The sequencing used CD8+ T cells sorted from PBMCs, collected roughly 5 days after vaccination. The sequence was obtained from a man between 45 and 60 years old who received an inactivated influenza vaccine. The chain couples TRBV6-5 to TRBJ2-5; D is perhaps TRBD1 (6 bases). DNA for the CDR3: TGTGCCAGCAGTTACTATCCGCCCGGGACATGGGAGACCCAGTACTTC. Protein: CASSYYPPGTWETQYF.